This T cell receptor (beta chain) was captured by sequencing in a study of blood T cell repertoires in COVID-19. Study information: Whether acute or convalescent, the COVID-19 samples came from the United States, Italy and Spain. Sample material is recorded as cDNA or gDNA derived from T cells, B-cell-depleted T cells, or PBMCs.

The CDR3 is 16 amino acids. V shed 5 bases and J shed 5 bases, with 18 bases lying between them. Per germline, CDR1 SGHTA and CDR2 FQGNSA. As processed by the authors: Researchers report that nucleated cell counts were estimated from reference gene primer amplification. Sequenced by immunoSEQ multiplex PCR; TCRdb stores in-frame clones only, minus some. D and trimming come from the DNA, and the V and J calls and clone size come from that table. The data show 150,000 to 200,000 clones, approximately 79% seen once. Input material: peripheral blood. This receptor was identified in a woman older than 75 with acute or convalescent COVID-19. This chain connects TRBV7-2 to TRBJ2-2, with D uncertain. In nucleotides, the CDR3 is TGTGCCAGCAGCCCCTCCCTGACCGACTGGACCGGGGAGCTGTTTTTT. The encoded protein is CASSPSLTDWTGELFF.